This T cell receptor beta chain was observed in a study of blood T cell repertoires in COVID-19. This table comes from immunoSEQ multiplex PCR, and its TCRdb copy is limited to in-frame clones, with some not included. The sample includes 150,000 to 200,000 clones, around 80% of them seen just once. The germline gives CDR1 MNHEY, CDR2 SVGAGI. This CDR3 is 16 amino acids long. With V trimmed by 0 bases and J by 1 base, 3 bases remained unmatched. This sequence originates from a man aged 60 to 75 with active or convalescent COVID-19. J is TRBJ1-3 and V is TRBV6-5, with 7 bases matching TRBD1. The sequencing sample was made of peripheral blood. Written as DNA, the CDR3 is TGTGCCAGCAGTTACTCTACAGGGGCGTCTGGAAACACCATATATTTT. Translation gives CASSYSTGASGNTIYF.